The present T cell receptor beta chain was sequenced within a study of T cell repertoires in cytomegalovirus infection. Background on the study: Public TCR beta signatures were indicative of both CMV infection and a matching HLA type. Study-level findings and limits: Pooled public TCR beta family frequency picked out CMV carriers with the relevant HLA. Clonotypes of TCR beta that were HLA-C-restricted and CMV-specific dominated the ex vivo response.

This clonotype came up many times. Its antigen remains unknown. CDR1 and CDR2 from the germline V gene are SQVTM and ANQGSEA. V lost 7 bases and J lost 4; bases outside the gene matches: 5. The CDR3 length is 14 residues. TCRdb ran MiXCR on the reads and lists one entry per CDR3 protein. Of under 350,000 distinct CDR3 sequences listed, over 7.5% are singletons. The sequence was obtained from a human donor in good health (CMV status not recorded). Some clones in this sample may be carry-over from other donors' samples. The chain is built from TRBV29-1 and TRBJ2-3; 13 nucleotides match TRBD2. The sequenced sample consisted of PBMCs. The CDR3 loop is CSARTSGGADTQYF. The CDR3 DNA is TGCAGCGCGCGGACTAGCGGGGGAGCAGATACGCAGTATTTT.